Following are 17 T cell receptor beta chains from one sample sequenced in a study of identical twins. TCRdb recomputed calls from the 5' RACE reads with MiXCR, one row per CDR3 protein. This table has 450,000 or so distinct CDR3 sequences, 15% to 20% appearing once. The source material was naive T cells sorted from blood. The receptors were gathered from a man in his fifties in good health.

This clonotype has a count of ten or more. The V gene is TRBV10-3, the J gene TRBJ1-5; 8 nucleotides match TRBD1. Per germline, CDR1 ENHRY and CDR2 SYGVKD. CDR3 size: 17 residues. V was pared by 10 bases and J by 2 bases, with 16 bases of the junction left unmatched. DNA for the CDR3: TGTGCCACCCGCGCATTCCCCCTGACAGGGGGCAATCAGCCCCAGCATTTT. Amino acids: CATRAFPLTGGNQPQHF.

The sample holds many counts of this clonotype. The chain links TRBV5-1 to TRBJ2-7; no reliable D call. Germline V gene lookup returns CDR1 SGHRS and CDR2 YFSETQ. V was clipped by 3 bases and J by 6 bases, with 10 bases between them. The CDR3 is 12 amino acids. The CDR3 here is CASSSDEVEQYF. The CDR3 DNA reads TGCGCCAGCAGCTCGGACGAAGTCGAGCAGTACTTC.

This clonotype came up a few times. V is TRBV9 and J is TRBJ2-1; the match to TRBD2 covers 14 bases. After removal of 0 bases from V and 3 bases from J, the junction contained 5 bases not matched to a gene. Germline V lookup: CDR1 SGDLS, CDR2 YYNGEE. This CDR3 has 18 residues. The CDR3 loop is CASSVGLAGGPFYNEQFF. CDR3 nucleotides: TGTGCCAGCAGCGTAGGACTAGCGGGAGGGCCTTTCTACAATGAGCAGTTCTTC.

This clonotype was picked up many times. The chain carries TRBV27 and TRBJ2-1, with 7 bases matching TRBD2. CDR1 and CDR2 from the germline V gene are MNHEY and SMNVEV (reference sequence). This CDR3 contains 16 residues. The V segment lost 1 base and the J segment 4 bases; nucleotides outside the gene matches: 7. The CDR3 DNA follows: TGTGCCAGCAGTTTATTAGTGGGAGCGGGATACAATGAGCAGTTCTTC. Amino acids: CASSLLVGAGYNEQFF.

Only a few counts were recorded for this clonotype. This chain connects TRBV5-5 to TRBJ1-1, with D possibly matching TRBD1 (5 bases). Germline CDR1 SGHKS, CDR2 YYEKEE (reference sequence). V dropped 2 bases and J dropped 3 bases, with 8 bases sitting between them. The CDR3 runs to 13 residues. CDR3 nucleotides: TGTGCCAGCAGCTTCGGGGGGGACACTGAAGCTTTCTTT. Its protein is CASSFGGDTEAFF.

In its sample, this clonotype was seen a few times. The rearrangement uses TRBV5-5 and TRBJ2-4, with D maybe TRBD1 (6 bases). Deletions cut 2 bases from V and 5 bases from J, with 11 bases between. The CDR3 runs to 14 residues. The germline CDR1 and CDR2 sequences are SGHKS and YYEKEE (reference sequence). CDR3 loop: CASSLQGLENIQYF. CDR3 nucleotide sequence: TGTGCCAGCAGCTTACAGGGTTTGGAAAACATTCAGTACTTC.

This clonotype turned up a few times. The chain joins TRBV10-3 to TRBJ1-2, with D perhaps matching TRBD1 (6 bases). This CDR3 is 14 amino acids long. The germline V gene has CDR1 ENHRY and CDR2 SYGVKD. V was pared by 3 bases and J by 3 bases, with 11 bases between. The DNA of the CDR3 is TGTGCCATCAGTGATTTCGCAGGGGACTATGGCTACACCTTC. Residues: CAISDFAGDYGYTF.

This clonotype was recorded at least ten times. The V gene is TRBV20-1, the J gene TRBJ1-5, with D possibly matching TRBD1 (6 bases). This CDR3 has 13 residues. Germline V gives CDR1 DFQATT, CDR2 SNEGSKA (reference sequence). Trimming cost V 7 bases and J 6 bases, with 16 bases left between them. The DNA for the CDR3 is TGCAGTGGTCAAAGGGGGTCCGGTCAGCCCCAGCATTTT. Protein: CSGQRGSGQPQHF.

V is TRBV11-2 and J is TRBJ2-7; 12 bases align to TRBD2. Looked up from germline, CDR1 is SGHAT and CDR2 is FQNNGV. The trim removed 5 bases at V and 5 bases at J, leaving 7 bases unmatched. This CDR3 region has 15 residues. CDR3 amino acids: CASSTGLAGNDEQYF. The CDR3 nucleotides are TGTGCCAGCAGCACCGGACTAGCGGGGAACGACGAGCAGTACTTC.

The sample holds a few counts of this clonotype. J is TRBJ2-1 and V is TRBV7-2, with D hard to call. The CDR3 consists of 11 residues. The germline V and J ends were trimmed by 1 base and 13 bases, with 8 bases remaining between them. Germline CDR1 and CDR2: SGHTA and FQGNSA. CDR3 amino acids: CASSLDLGQFF. CDR3 nucleotides: TGTGCCAGCAGCTTAGACTTAGGCCAGTTCTTC.

This rearrangement joins TRBV5-1 to TRBJ2-7; TRBD2 is a possible D gene (5 bases). The CDR3 runs to 14 residues. V lost 2 bases and J lost 0, with 9 bases in between. Per germline, CDR1 SGHRS and CDR2 YFSETQ. The CDR3, as DNA: TGCGCCAGCAGCTTAAACCGGGACTCCTACGAGCAGTACTTC. It specifies CASSLNRDSYEQYF.

The chain joins TRBV5-1 to TRBJ2-3; 9 bases line up with TRBD1. Germline values: CDR1 SGHRS, CDR2 YFSETQ. The trim removed 1 base at V and 2 bases at J, leaving 5 bases unmatched. The CDR3 spans 16 residues. CDR3 protein: CASSLTGQGSTDTQYF. The CDR3 DNA reads TGCGCCAGCAGCTTGACGGGACAGGGCTCCACAGATACGCAGTATTTT.

V gene TRBV29-1 combines with J gene TRBJ1-1; D unclear. CDR1 is SQVTM and CDR2 is ANQGSEA in the germline V gene. The CDR3 is 11 amino acids. V shed 8 bases and J shed 1 base, with 8 bases lying between them. CDR3 coding DNA: TGCAGCACGACAAGGAACACTGAAGCTTTCTTT. This encodes CSTTRNTEAFF.

The V call is TRBV7-9, the J call TRBJ2-6, with D perhaps TRBD2 (5 bases). The CDR3 covers 17 residues. Trimming removed 3 bases at V and 0 bases at J, with 12 bases between. Per germline, CDR1 SEHNR and CDR2 FQNEAQ (reference sequence). The CDR3 nucleotides are TGTGCCAGCAGCTTCCTAGCATTCTCCTCTGGGGCCAACGTCCTGACTTTC. The encoded protein is CASSFLAFSSGANVLTF.

This clonotype appeared a few times. The chain employs TRBV5-1 and TRBJ2-7, with D unclear. V was shortened by 0 bases and J by 3 bases, with 7 bases between the two germline ends. CDR1 and CDR2 (germline): SGHRS, YFSETQ. CDR3 length: 13 residues. Here the CDR3 reads CASSLDRHYEQYF. CDR3 nucleotides: TGCGCCAGCAGCTTGGACAGACACTACGAGCAGTACTTC. Full variable domain (missing parts from reference TRBV5-1 and TRBJ2-7): KAGVTQTPRYLIKTRGQQVTLSCSPISGHRSVSWYQQTPGQGLQFLFEYFSETQRNKGNFPGRFSGRQFSNSRSEMNVSTLELGDSALYLCASSLDRHYEQYFGPGTRLTVT.

V gene TRBV7-7 combines with J gene TRBJ2-1, with D perhaps TRBD2 (6 bases). The CDR3 consists of 14 residues. CDR1 SSHAT and CDR2 FNYEAQ come from the germline V gene (reference sequence). Trimming shortened V by 2 bases and J by 9 bases, and 14 bases separated the two germline ends. The CDR3 sequence: CASSLSGLEGEQFF. The CDR3 DNA follows: TGTGCCAGCAGCTTATCGGGTCTGGAGGGTGAGCAGTTCTTC.

Only a few counts were recorded for this clonotype. V usage is TRBV25-1 and J usage is TRBJ2-1; the D is unclear. The CDR3 has 15 amino acids. Between the trimmed V and J ends, which lost 1 base and 2 bases, there was a span of 9 bases. CDR1 is MGHDK, CDR2 SYGVNS, per germline. CDR3 sequence reads: CASSELAATYNEQFF. CDR3 bases: TGTGCCAGCAGTGAATTGGCGGCGACCTACAATGAGCAGTTCTTC.